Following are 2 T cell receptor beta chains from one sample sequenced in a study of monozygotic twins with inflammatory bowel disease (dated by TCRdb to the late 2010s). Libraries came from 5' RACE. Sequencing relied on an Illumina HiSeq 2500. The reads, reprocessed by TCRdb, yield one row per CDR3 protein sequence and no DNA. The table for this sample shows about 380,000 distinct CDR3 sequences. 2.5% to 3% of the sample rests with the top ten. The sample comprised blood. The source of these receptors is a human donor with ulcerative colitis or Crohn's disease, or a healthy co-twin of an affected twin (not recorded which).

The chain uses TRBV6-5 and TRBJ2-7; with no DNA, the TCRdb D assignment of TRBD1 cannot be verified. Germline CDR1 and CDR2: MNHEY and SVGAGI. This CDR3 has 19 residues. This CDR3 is CASSYSSRDRGVFLGEQYF.

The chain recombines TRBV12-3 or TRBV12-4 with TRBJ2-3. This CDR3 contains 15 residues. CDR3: CASRLAGDGADTQYF.